The T cell receptor beta chain under discussion was sequenced for a study of blood T cell repertoires in COVID-19. Whole-study context: PBMCs, B-cell-depleted T cells, or T cells were the source of the cDNA or gDNA that made up the material.

Profiling relied on immunoSEQ multiplex PCR, and the TCRdb table lists in-frame clones only, not all of them. The sample shows around 54,000 clones, 90% of them seen only once. The V and J ends lost 4 bases and 6 bases, in that order; junction bases with no gene match: 11. The CDR3 totals 15 residues. The germline V gene has CDR1 LNHDA and CDR2 SQIVND (reference sequence). The sample comprised peripheral blood. The chain joins TRBV19 to TRBJ1-1; 7 bases align to TRBD1. This clonotype was sampled from a woman in her thirties or forties with active COVID-19. The CDR3: CASSTQGQTPSEAFF. CDR3 nucleotide sequence: TGTGCCAGTAGTACCCAGGGACAGACCCCCTCTGAAGCTTTCTTT.